This T cell receptor beta chain came from a study of control samples from healthy donors and cancer patients. TCRdb's copy holds only in-frame clones and misses some; the assay was immunoSEQ multiplex PCR. The sample gives 99,000 or so clones, around 82% of which show up once; around 14% is in the top ten. This CDR3 contains 18 residues. Germline V gene data show CDR1 as SEHNR and CDR2 as FQNEAQ (reference sequence). J gave up 1 base and V 0 bases, and 11 bases lay outside the gene matches. The TCR was taken from a woman in her forties or fifties in good health. The V and J genes are TRBV7-9 and TRBJ2-5; TRBD2 matches 7 bases. The material sequenced was blood. CDR3 residues: CASSLALRGGTVQETQYF. The CDR3 DNA sequence: TGTGCCAGCAGCTTAGCGCTCCGCGGGGGAACCGTCCAAGAGACCCAGTACTTC.